This entry lists 32 T cell receptor beta chains sequenced from one sample in a study of blood T cell repertoires in COVID-19. Some clones are missing from TCRdb's copy, which holds only in-frame ones; the method was immunoSEQ multiplex PCR. The sample lists 200,000 to 250,000 clones; 80% to 90% were seen once. Sequenced: PBMCs or T cells enriched from blood (not recorded which). The receptors shown here come from a woman aged 50 to 60 in a cohort exposed to, infected with or recovered from COVID-19 (not recorded which).

The chain combines TRBV11-2 with TRBJ2-6; 12 nucleotides match TRBD2. Germline lookup yields CDR1 SGHAT and CDR2 FQNNGV. V gave up 4 bases and J gave up 2 bases; unmatched junction bases: 3. The CDR3 has 17 amino acids. The CDR3 sequence: CASSSSGGATGANVLTF. CDR3 DNA sequence: TGTGCCAGCAGCTCTAGCGGGGGGGCTACTGGGGCCAACGTCCTGACTTTC.

The rearrangement uses TRBV7-2 and TRBJ1-3, with TRBD1 as a possible D gene (6 bases). Germline CDR1 is SGHTA and CDR2 is FQGNSA. V was trimmed by 3 bases and J by 3 bases, leaving 12 bases between them. The CDR3 consists of 15 residues. CDR3 nucleotide sequence: TGTGCCAGCAGCTTTGGGCAGGGGAATGGAAACACCATATATTTT. This codes for CASSFGQGNGNTIYF.

The J gene is TRBJ2-2, the V gene TRBV3-1 (or the pseudogene TRBV3-2); no definite D call. The V end was cut by 6 bases, the J end by 4 bases, with 9 bases between. This CDR3 region has 13 residues. Germline CDR1 is LGHDT and CDR2 is YNNKEL (reference sequence). This chain's CDR3 is CASSQVFTGELFF. CDR3 sequence (DNA): TGTGCCAGCAGTCAGGTGTTCACCGGGGAGCTGTTTTTT.

The V call is TRBV4-2, the J call TRBJ2-3, with 9 bases that match TRBD2. After removal of 3 bases from V and 6 bases from J, the junction contained 10 bases not matched to a gene. CDR3 length equals 16 residues. CDR1 LGHNA and CDR2 YNFKEQ come from the germline V gene. The CDR3 sequence: CASSQGRAGGLDTQYF. Here the CDR3 DNA reads TGTGCCAGCAGCCAGGGCCGGGCGGGGGGGCTGGATACGCAGTATTTT.

This rearrangement joins TRBV5-1 to TRBJ1-2; the D gene is possibly TRBD1 (5 bases). The germline V and J ends were trimmed by 4 bases and 0 bases, with 10 bases remaining between them. Germline lookup yields CDR1 SGHRS and CDR2 YFSETQ. This CDR3 contains 14 residues. CDR3 nucleotide sequence: TGCGCCAGCAGCCCCCAGGGCGCTAACTATGGCTACACCTTC. Residues: CASSPQGANYGYTF.

On this clone itself: This sample includes further DNA sequences coding for the same CDR3. V is TRBV7-2 and J is TRBJ2-3; TRBD1 might be the D (5 bases). The CDR3 runs 13 residues. Germline assignment: CDR1 SGHTA and CDR2 FQGNSA. Trimming cost V 5 bases and J 4 bases, with 10 bases left between them. CDR3: CASSLVRADTQYF. Written as DNA, the CDR3 is TGTGCCAGCAGCCTCGTCAGGGCAGATACGCAGTATTTT.

The chain employs TRBV7-8 and TRBJ1-3, with D unresolved. The V end was cut by 0 bases, the J end by 4 bases, with 7 bases between. The germline V gene has CDR1 SGHVS and CDR2 FQNEAQ. CDR3 length: 14 amino acids. The CDR3 DNA sequence: TGTGCCAGCAGCTTAGCTCTAAAGGGAAACACCATATATTTT. Its translation is CASSLALKGNTIYF.

This chain uses TRBV24-1 with TRBJ2-3, with D perhaps TRBD1 (6 bases). The ends were cut back, 7 bases at V and 2 bases at J, with 12 bases in the middle. The CDR3 length is 14 residues. Germline V gene sequence: CDR1 KGHDR, CDR2 SFDVKD. DNA for the CDR3: TGTGCCACCAGCCTAACAGGGCACACAGATACGCAGTATTTT. Translation: CATSLTGHTDTQYF.

The CDR3 DNA reads as TGTGCCAGCAGGCAGACAGGGGGCGCAAAAAATGAGCAGTTCTTC. Translated: CASRQTGGAKNEQFF. This chain links TRBV5-6 with TRBJ2-1, with 10 positions matching TRBD1. From germline, CDR1 is SGHDT and CDR2 YYEEEE. The junction had 9 bases not matched to a gene; V was cut back by 5 bases and J by 7 bases. CDR3 size: 15 residues.

The chain carries TRBV7-2 and TRBJ1-2; D is undetermined. The CDR3 has 14 residues. Germline CDR1 and CDR2: SGHTA and FQGNSA. Trimming removed 7 bases at V and 3 bases at J, with 15 bases between. The CDR3 nucleotides are TGTGCCAGCACCCTTGCCGGGGTGCACTATGGCTACACCTTC. Its protein product is CASTLAGVHYGYTF.

This clone has at least ten counts. J is TRBJ1-1 and V is TRBV5-1; TRBD1 agrees at 9 bases. Germline CDR1 reads SGHRS; CDR2 reads YFSETQ. Trimming at V came to 4 bases and at J to 7 bases, leaving 8 bases not matched to a gene. This CDR3 has 14 residues. The DNA of the CDR3 is TGCGCCAGCAGCAAAAATCCGGGACAGGGTGAAGCTTTCTTT. It specifies CASSKNPGQGEAFF.

V usage is TRBV24-1 and J usage is TRBJ2-2; D might be TRBD1 (6 bases). Germline V gene lookup returns CDR1 KGHDR and CDR2 SFDVKD. The germline V and J ends were trimmed by 7 bases and 6 bases, with 8 bases remaining between them. The CDR3 totals 12 residues. Here the CDR3 DNA reads TGTGCCACCAGGACAGGAGCCGGGGAGCTGTTTTTT. Its protein product is CATRTGAGELFF.

The chain uses TRBV27 and TRBJ1-2; perhaps TRBD1 as D (6 bases). Germline CDR1 MNHEY, CDR2 SMNVEV (reference sequence). There are 12 residues in the CDR3. V gave up 4 bases and J gave up 7 bases, with 10 bases separating them. CDR3 in amino acids: CASSSSGVGYTF. The CDR3 DNA reads TGTGCCAGCAGTTCCTCAGGGGTTGGCTACACCTTC.

J is TRBJ1-5 and V is TRBV6-5; D might be TRBD1 (6 bases). Germline V CDR1 and CDR2: MNHEY, SVGAGI. Trimming took 6 bases from V and 3 from J, leaving 12 bases between them. The CDR3 runs 14 residues. The CDR3 DNA reads TGTGCCAGCAGAAGGGACACCGACAATCAGCCCCAGCATTTT. Translating gives CASRRDTDNQPQHF.

This rearrangement joins TRBV6-5 to TRBJ1-2; 7 bases are shared with TRBD1. V gave up 6 bases and J gave up 3 bases; unmatched junction bases: 4. CDR3 length equals 13 residues. The germline CDR1 and CDR2 sequences are MNHEY and SVGAGI. Here the CDR3 reads CASRGQDDYGYTF. The CDR3 DNA sequence: TGTGCCAGCAGAGGACAGGACGACTATGGCTACACCTTC.

The gene calls are TRBV4-3 and TRBJ2-7, with 10 bases fitting TRBD1. Germline CDR1 reads LGHNA; CDR2 reads YSLEER. The trim removed 5 bases at V and 5 bases at J, leaving 12 bases unmatched. This CDR3 region has 16 residues. Here the CDR3 reads CASSKLGGQGMDEQYF. CDR3 sequence (DNA): TGCGCCAGCAGCAAACTCGGGGGACAGGGGATGGACGAGCAGTACTTC.

This rearrangement joins TRBV15 to TRBJ2-1; TRBD1 aligns across 9 bases. This CDR3 spans 20 amino acids. The trim removed 2 bases at V and 0 bases at J, leaving 14 bases unmatched. The V gene's germline CDR1 is LNHNV and CDR2 YYDKDF (reference sequence). The CDR3 protein is CATSRRRAQGAVRSYNEQFF. The DNA for the CDR3 is TGTGCCACCAGCAGAAGGCGTGCACAGGGGGCTGTACGCTCCTACAATGAGCAGTTCTTC.

The CDR3 nucleotides are TGTGCCAGCATGCGGAGTTTGGACGAGCAGTACTTC. Translating gives CASMRSLDEQYF. The rearrangement joins TRBV6-5 to TRBJ2-7; D not resolved. Germline V CDR1 and CDR2: MNHEY, SVGAGI. This CDR3 spans 12 amino acids. V dropped 7 bases and J dropped 5 bases, with 12 bases sitting between them.

The chain employs TRBV4-2 and TRBJ2-5; no clear D. Trimming removed 5 bases from V and 1 base from J, with 11 bases in between. Germline-derived CDR1 and CDR2 are LGHNA and YNFKEQ. This CDR3 region has 14 residues. The CDR3 region has the DNA TGTGCCAGCAGCTTTTCCGTAGTCCAAGAGACCCAGTACTTC. Translated: CASSFSVVQETQYF.

This clone was detected once. The chain couples TRBV9 to TRBJ1-6; 8 nucleotides match TRBD1. This CDR3 has 15 residues. V gave up 3 bases and J gave up 13 bases; unmatched junction bases: 12. Per the germline V gene, CDR1 is SGDLS and CDR2 is YYNGEE. CDR3 in amino acids: CASSGGQVALAPLHF. CDR3 nucleotide sequence: TGTGCCAGCAGCGGGGGACAGGTGGCCTTGGCGCCCCTCCACTTT.

The rearrangement links TRBV6-6 to TRBJ2-3; D perhaps matches TRBD2 (7 bases). Trimming left V 8 bases short and J 3 bases short, with 18 bases between. This CDR3 contains 15 residues. Germline CDR1 reads MNHNY; CDR2 reads SVGAGI (reference sequence). The CDR3 loop reads CASGGGGPLTDTQYF. CDR3 sequence (DNA): TGTGCCAGCGGAGGGGGGGGACCCCTTACAGATACGCAGTATTTT.

The rearrangement joins TRBV7-3 to TRBJ2-1; possibly TRBD1 for D (5 bases). Germline CDR1 SGHTA, CDR2 FQGTGA. Trimming took 0 bases from V and 12 from J, leaving 18 bases between them. This CDR3 has 15 amino acids. CDR3 in amino acids: CASSLTRNHFTGQFF. The CDR3 DNA reads as TGTGCCAGCAGCTTAACCAGGAACCATTTTACAGGGCAGTTCTTC.

Written as DNA, the CDR3 is TGTGCCAGCAGCTCTAGCGGGTCCACAGATACGCAGTATTTT. Its translation is CASSSSGSTDTQYF. The chain recombines TRBV5-8 with TRBJ2-3; TRBD2 aligns across 8 bases. V lost 3 bases and J lost 2; bases outside the gene matches: 2. Per the germline V gene, CDR1 is SGHTS and CDR2 is YDEGEE. This CDR3 has 14 residues.

The V call is TRBV28, the J call TRBJ1-2, with 7 bases lining up with TRBD1. The ends lost 7 bases at V and 5 bases at J; junction bases unmatched: 13. The CDR3 has 15 amino acids. The V gene's germline CDR1 is MDHEN and CDR2 SYDVKM. CDR3 in DNA: TGTGCCAGCAAAAGATACGAGGACAGGCCGTATGGCTACACCTTC. As protein: CASKRYEDRPYGYTF.

The chain is built from TRBV28 and TRBJ2-7; the match to TRBD1 covers 9 bases. Germline V gene data show CDR1 as MDHEN and CDR2 as SYDVKM. CDR3 length equals 14 residues. V shed 3 bases, J shed 3 bases, and the junction held 3 bases outside the gene matches. CDR3 residues: CASSLWDRDYEQYF. The CDR3 DNA reads as TGTGCCAGCAGTTTGTGGGACAGGGACTACGAGCAGTACTTC.

The V gene is TRBV19, the J gene TRBJ2-1, with D possibly matching TRBD2 (6 bases). There are 15 residues in the CDR3. Trimming left V 4 bases short and J 3 bases short, with 13 bases between. Germline-derived CDR1 and CDR2 are LNHDA and SQIVND (reference sequence). In DNA form, the CDR3 reads TGTGCCAGTAGTACAGCCGGGACTCGCTACAATGAGCAGTTCTTC. This gives the protein CASSTAGTRYNEQFF.

The genes are TRBV3-1 (or the pseudogene TRBV3-2) and TRBJ1-2; 8 bases agree with TRBD1. Per the germline V gene, CDR1 is LGHDT and CDR2 is YNNKEL (reference sequence). The ends lost 0 bases at V and 6 bases at J; junction bases unmatched: 9. This CDR3 spans 16 amino acids. The CDR3 here is CASSQDPWTGFDGYTF. The CDR3 bases are TGTGCCAGCAGCCAAGATCCTTGGACAGGGTTCGATGGCTACACCTTC.

The rearrangement uses TRBV11-2 and TRBJ1-3, with D possibly TRBD1 on 6 matching bases. The CDR3 runs 16 residues. Germline V gene sequence: CDR1 SGHAT, CDR2 FQNNGV. Trimming shortened V by 5 bases and J by 2 bases, and 16 bases separated the two germline ends. CDR3 sequence: CASSRTRTATGNTIYF. CDR3 nucleotide sequence: TGTGCCAGCAGCCGAACAAGGACAGCAACTGGAAACACCATATATTTT.

The chain employs TRBV2 and TRBJ2-7; 10 positions match TRBD1. Germline-derived CDR1 and CDR2 are SNHLY and FYNNEI. V gave up 4 bases and J gave up 4 bases; unmatched junction bases: 4. The CDR3 sequence is 14 residues long. CDR3: CASSADRGPYEQYF. The CDR3 DNA follows: TGTGCCAGCAGTGCTGACAGGGGGCCTTACGAGCAGTACTTC.

V usage is TRBV5-1 and J usage is TRBJ1-2, with 8 bases fitting TRBD1. Per the germline V gene, CDR1 is SGHRS and CDR2 is YFSETQ. Trimming cost V 0 bases and J 6 bases; bases outside gene matches: 1. This CDR3 contains 13 residues. CDR3 sequence (DNA): TGCGCCAGCAGCTTGGCGACAGGGGATGGCTACACCTTC. It specifies CASSLATGDGYTF.

The chain links TRBV5-4 to TRBJ1-2; a weak D match, TRBD1 (6 bases). Germline CDR1 SGHNT, CDR2 YYREEE (reference sequence). There are 13 residues in the CDR3. The V end lost 4 bases, the J end lost 4 bases, and 11 bases lay between the germline ends. The CDR3 protein is CASSHPDSYGYTF. The CDR3, as DNA: TGTGCCAGCAGCCATCCGGACAGCTATGGCTACACCTTC.

The table lists this clone with a count of one. The rearrangement links TRBV9 to TRBJ2-1, with TRBD2 identical over 9 bases. In germline, CDR1 is SGDLS, CDR2 YYNGEE. This CDR3 comprises 12 residues. The J segment lost 6 bases and the V segment lost 10 bases, leaving 5 bases of the junction unmatched. The CDR3 here is CARGGGGNEQFF. CDR3 DNA: TGTGCCCGCGGCGGGGGGGGCAATGAGCAGTTCTTC.